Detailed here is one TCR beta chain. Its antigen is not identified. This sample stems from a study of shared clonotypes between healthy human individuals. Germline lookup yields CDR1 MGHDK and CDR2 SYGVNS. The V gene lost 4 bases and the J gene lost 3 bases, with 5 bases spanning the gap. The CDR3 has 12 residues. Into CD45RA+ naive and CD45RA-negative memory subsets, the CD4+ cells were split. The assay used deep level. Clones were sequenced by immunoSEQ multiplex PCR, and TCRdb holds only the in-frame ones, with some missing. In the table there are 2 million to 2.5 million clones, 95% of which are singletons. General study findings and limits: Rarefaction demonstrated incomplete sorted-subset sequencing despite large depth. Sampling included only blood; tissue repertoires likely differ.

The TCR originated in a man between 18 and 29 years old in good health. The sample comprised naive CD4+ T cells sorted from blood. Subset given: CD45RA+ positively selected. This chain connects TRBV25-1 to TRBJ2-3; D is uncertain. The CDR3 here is CASSGHTDTQYF. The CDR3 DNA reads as TGTGCCAGCAGTGGACATACAGATACGCAGTATTTT.